The rows below give T cell receptor beta chains drawn from one sample of a study of T-cell reconstitution after alpha-beta-depleted transplantation in children. TCRdb ran MiXCR on the PCR reads and lists one entry per CDR3 protein. The sample includes about 600,000 distinct CDR3 sequences, around 13% of them seen just once. Sequenced material: PBMCs, mostly from graft donor cells, taken 360 days after TCRalphabeta/CD19-depleted stem cell transplant. The receptor source for this set is a male patient younger than 18 who had a stem cell transplant for acute myeloid leukemia, so the T cells may come from the graft donor. CDR3s include the opening cysteine and the closing phenylalanine or tryptophan. The D gene is left open where the match is weak. Size is stated for part of the rows, as once, few or many counts, or as a class when the clone is expanded.

j_call d_call v_call clone_size cdr3_aa cdr3_nt
TRBJ2-2 TRBD2 TRBV5-1 few CASSSGLLWRTSGRRNTGELFF TGCGCCAGCAGCTCCGGACTTTTGTGGAGGACTAGCGGGAGAAGGAACACCGGGGAGCTGTTTTTT
TRBJ2-7 - TRBV4-3 few CASSHSTGQRDYEQYF TGCGCCAGCAGCCATAGCACAGGACAAAGGGATTACGAGCAGTACTTC
TRBJ2-7 - TRBV12-3/TRBV12-4 - CASSFRPGGGYEQYF TGTGCCAGCAGTTTTCGCCCAGGGGGGGGCTACGAGCAGTACTTC
TRBJ2-7 TRBD2 TRBV5-1 - CASSLGWRESNYEQYF TGCGCCAGCAGCTTGGGTTGGCGGGAGTCAAACTACGAGCAGTACTTC
TRBJ2-5 - TRBV7-2 - CASSRRTVQETQYF TGTGCCAGCAGCCGACGGACTGTTCAAGAGACCCAGTACTTC
TRBJ2-1 - TRBV19 few CASSIITASSYNEQFF TGTGCCAGTAGTATAATCACAGCGAGCTCCTACAATGAGCAGTTCTTC
TRBJ2-1 - TRBV6-1 - CASTLRGQNNEQFF TGTGCCAGCACCCTAAGAGGCCAGAACAATGAGCAGTTCTTC
TRBJ2-3 - TRBV29-1 few CSVEGRSTDTQYF TGCAGCGTTGAGGGGAGGAGCACAGATACGCAGTATTTT
TRBJ2-3 TRBD2 TRBV20-1 few CSAFLAGVPDTQYF TGCAGTGCTTTCCTAGCGGGAGTTCCAGATACGCAGTATTTT
TRBJ2-1 TRBD2 TRBV4-3 many CASSQEASGRFHEQFF TGCGCCAGCAGCCAAGAAGCCAGCGGGAGGTTTCATGAGCAGTTCTTC
TRBJ2-2 - TRBV30 - CAWDTTRALFANTGELFF TGTGCCTGGGATACGACGAGAGCACTTTTCGCGAACACCGGGGAGCTGTTTTTT
TRBJ2-7 TRBD2 TRBV19 few CASSIVSSGDSPYEQYF TGTGCCAGTAGTATAGTATCTAGCGGAGACAGTCCCTACGAGCAGTACTTC
TRBJ2-7 TRBD2 TRBV28 - CASITGTSGMGGSYEQYF TGTGCCAGCATCACCGGGACTAGCGGGATGGGGGGCTCCTACGAGCAGTACTTC
TRBJ2-4 TRBD2 TRBV6-1 - CASSARTSPAKNIQYF TGTGCCAGCAGTGCCAGGACTAGCCCGGCCAAAAACATTCAGTACTTC
TRBJ2-7 TRBD1 TRBV4-2 many CASSQEHRGRDEQYF TGTGCCAGCAGCCAAGAGCACAGGGGGAGAGACGAGCAGTACTTC
TRBJ2-1 - TRBV29-1 many CSVAGAYYNEQFF TGCAGCGTTGCAGGGGCCTACTACAATGAGCAGTTCTTC
TRBJ2-1 TRBD2 TRBV23-1 - CASSLAGIRNEQFF TGCGCCAGCAGTCTAGCGGGAATAAGGAATGAGCAGTTCTTC
TRBJ2-1 - TRBV28 many CASSLYTVAHNEQFF TGTGCCAGCAGTTTATACACCGTTGCCCACAATGAGCAGTTCTTC
TRBJ2-7 - TRBV20-1 - CSALYSYEQYF TGCAGTGCACTATATTCCTACGAGCAGTACTTC